This T cell receptor (beta chain) emerged from a study of cytotoxic CD8 clonotypes in ibrutinib-treated CLL. The method was immunoSEQ multiplex PCR; TCRdb's version includes in-frame clones alone and lacks a portion of them. The table lists some 30,000 clones, about 76% of them singletons. Germline-derived CDR1 and CDR2 are SGHRS and YFSETQ. This CDR3 is built from 15 residues. After removal of 2 bases from V and 3 bases from J, the junction contained 4 bases not matched to a gene. This clone was seen a single time. This sequence was found in a human donor with chronic lymphocytic leukemia. The genes are TRBV5-1 and TRBJ2-2; TRBD1 aligns across 7 bases. The starting material was PBMCs, obtained after 36 months of ibrutinib treatment. CDR3 amino acids: CASSLEQGYTGELFF. The CDR3 DNA reads as TGCGCCAGCAGCTTAGAACAGGGGTACACCGGGGAGCTGTTTTTT. The full variable domain, with the rest looked up from reference TRBV5-1 and TRBJ2-2, is KAGVTQTPRYLIKTRGQQVTLSCSPISGHRSVSWYQQTPGQGLQFLFEYFSETQRNKGNFPGRFSGRQFSNSRSEMNVSTLELGDSALYLCASSLEQGYTGELFFGEGSRLTVL.